These T cell receptor beta chains were read from a single sample in a study of cytomegalovirus exposure and HLA in healthy donors. The data were produced by immunoSEQ multiplex PCR, yet TCRdb's version contains in-frame clones alone and is incomplete. Here the sample table reports about 160,000 clones. The specimen sequenced was PBMCs. The receptors stem from a man aged 25 to 45 in good health and CMV-seronegative. Each CDR3 is given with its conserved first and last residue. The D gene is left open where the match is weak. Only some rows state a clone size, as once, few, many or a class for expanded clones.

V: TRBV9; J: TRBJ2-7; D: TRBD1; size: .; DNA: TGTGCCAGCAGCATCACAGGGGGTTCCTACGAGCAGTACTTC; CDR3: CASSITGGSYEQYF
V: TRBV7-2; J: TRBJ2-5; D: TRBD2; size: .; DNA: TGTGCCAGCAGCTTAGGGGCGGGAGGAGGAAAGACCCAGTACTTC; CDR3: CASSLGAGGGKTQYF
V: TRBV11-2; J: TRBJ2-7; D: .; size: .; DNA: TGCGCCAGCAGCTCCCTCGGGGGGCTCGAGCAGTACTTC; CDR3: CASSSLGGLEQYF
V: TRBV4-1; J: TRBJ1-2; D: TRBD1; size: .; DNA: TGCGCCAGCAGCCAAGAGGACAGGTTAGCTAACTATGGCTACACCTTC; CDR3: CASSQEDRLANYGYTF
V: TRBV6-6; J: TRBJ2-1; D: TRBD1; size: .; DNA: TGTGCCAGCAGTTACTCGATCACCGGGACAGCGAATGAGCAGTTCTTC; CDR3: CASSYSITGTANEQFF
V: TRBV11-2; J: TRBJ1-3; D: .; size: .; DNA: TGTGCCAGCAGCTCGTTGGACAGAAACTCTGGAAACACCATATATTTT; CDR3: CASSSLDRNSGNTIYF
V: TRBV7-9; J: TRBJ1-4; D: .; size: .; DNA: TGTGCCAGCAGCTTAAGTCAGTCGTATGAAAAACTGTTTTTT; CDR3: CASSLSQSYEKLFF
V: TRBV7-3; J: TRBJ2-6; D: .; size: .; DNA: TGTGCCAGCAGGGGGCTAACTGGGGCCAACGTCCTGACTTTC; CDR3: CASRGLTGANVLTF
V: TRBV5-1; J: TRBJ1-4; D: .; size: .; DNA: TGCGCCAGCAGCTTGGGCCAGGGCAAAGAAAAACTGTTTTTT; CDR3: CASSLGQGKEKLFF
V: TRBV28; J: TRBJ2-7; D: .; size: .; DNA: TGTGCCAGCACCGCACTTTTGTACGAGCAGTACTTC; CDR3: CASTALLYEQYF
V: TRBV19; J: TRBJ2-2; D: TRBD1; size: .; DNA: TGTGCCAGTAGTCAGGGGGCGCACCACGGGGAGCTGTTTTTT; CDR3: CASSQGAHHGELFF
V: TRBV6-1; J: TRBJ1-1; D: TRBD1; size: .; DNA: TGTGCCAGCAGTTCTCGGGGCAGGGGGCTTGAAGCTTTCTTT; CDR3: CASSSRGRGLEAFF
V: TRBV4-3; J: TRBJ1-5; D: .; size: .; DNA: TGCGCCAGCAGCCAAGATCTTGGGGGGGGTCAGCCCCAGCATTTT; CDR3: CASSQDLGGGQPQHF
V: TRBV28; J: TRBJ2-5; D: TRBD1; size: .; DNA: TGTGCCAGCAGTCCTAGACAGGGACGGGAGACCCAGTACTTC; CDR3: CASSPRQGRETQYF
V: TRBV7-2; J: TRBJ1-6; D: TRBD1; size: .; DNA: TGTGCCAGCAGATGGGGACAGATTAATTCACCCCTCCACTTT; CDR3: CASRWGQINSPLHF
V: TRBV18; J: TRBJ1-5; D: .; size: .; DNA: TGTGCCAGCTCACCTCAGGGGCCGGCGGTACGTCCCCAGCATTTT; CDR3: CASSPQGPAVRPQHF
V: TRBV5-6; J: TRBJ2-7; D: .; size: .; DNA: TGTGCCAGCAGCTTGGGGTGGGCCTCCTACGAGCAGTACTTC; CDR3: CASSLGWASYEQYF
V: TRBV5-4; J: TRBJ1-4; D: .; size: .; DNA: TGTGCCAGCAGCTCCCGGACTGTGGCGGCTAATGAAAAATTGTTTTTT; CDR3: CASSSRTVAANEKLFF
V: TRBV18; J: TRBJ1-2; D: TRBD1; size: .; DNA: TGTGCCAGCTCACCGACAAACCGGGACAGGGGGATAGGCGGCTACACCTTC; CDR3: CASSPTNRDRGIGGYTF
V: TRBV10-1; J: TRBJ1-1; D: TRBD1; size: .; DNA: TGCGCCAGCGGGACAGGGGACGACACTGAAGCTTTCTTT; CDR3: CASGTGDDTEAFF
V: TRBV10-2; J: TRBJ1-5; D: TRBD1; size: .; DNA: TGCGCCAGCAGGCTGACAGGGGAGTATCAGCCCCAGCATTTT; CDR3: CASRLTGEYQPQHF
V: TRBV6-4; J: TRBJ2-6; D: .; size: large; DNA: TGTGCCAGCAGTGATACAGGTGATTCTGGGGCCAACGTCCTGACTTTC; CDR3: CASSDTGDSGANVLTF
V: TRBV6-5; J: TRBJ2-7; D: .; size: .; DNA: TGTGCCAGCAGTTCGTATGCCAACGAGCAGTACTTC; CDR3: CASSSYANEQYF